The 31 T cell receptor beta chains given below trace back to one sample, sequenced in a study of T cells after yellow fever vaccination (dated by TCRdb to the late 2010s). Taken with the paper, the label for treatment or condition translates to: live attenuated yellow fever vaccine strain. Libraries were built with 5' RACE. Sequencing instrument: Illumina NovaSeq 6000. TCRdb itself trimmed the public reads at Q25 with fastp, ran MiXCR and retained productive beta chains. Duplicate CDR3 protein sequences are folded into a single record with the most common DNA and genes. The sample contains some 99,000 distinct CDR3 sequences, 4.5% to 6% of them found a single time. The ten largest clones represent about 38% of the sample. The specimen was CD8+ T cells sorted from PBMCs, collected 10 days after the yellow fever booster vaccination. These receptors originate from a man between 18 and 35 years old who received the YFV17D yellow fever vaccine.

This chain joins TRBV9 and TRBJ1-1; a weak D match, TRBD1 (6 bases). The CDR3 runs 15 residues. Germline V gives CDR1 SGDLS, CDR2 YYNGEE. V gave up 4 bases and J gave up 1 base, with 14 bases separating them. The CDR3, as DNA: TGTGCCAGCAGCTGGGCGGGGGCCGGGAACACTGAAGCTTTCTTT. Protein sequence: CASSWAGAGNTEAFF.

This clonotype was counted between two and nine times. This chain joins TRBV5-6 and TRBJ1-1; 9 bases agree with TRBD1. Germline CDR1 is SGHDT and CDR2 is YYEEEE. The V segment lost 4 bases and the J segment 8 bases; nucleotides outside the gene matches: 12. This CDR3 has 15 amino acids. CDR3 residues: CASSPGPGQGSEAFF. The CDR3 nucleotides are TGTGCCAGCAGCCCGGGGCCGGGACAGGGATCAGAAGCTTTCTTT.

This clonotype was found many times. The CDR3, as DNA: TGTGCCAGCAGGTCCTGGATCTGGGGTAAAAAGACCCAGTACTTC. It codes for CASRSWIWGKKTQYF. V usage is TRBV12-3 or TRBV12-4 and J usage is TRBJ2-5; D is uncertain. The V end was cut by 6 bases, the J end by 6 bases, with 20 bases between. The CDR3 runs 15 residues.

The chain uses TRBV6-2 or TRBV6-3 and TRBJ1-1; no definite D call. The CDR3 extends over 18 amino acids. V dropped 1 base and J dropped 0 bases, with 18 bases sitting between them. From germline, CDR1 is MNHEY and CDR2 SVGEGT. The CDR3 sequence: CASSYYGPSSALNTEAFF. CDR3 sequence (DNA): TGTGCCAGCAGTTACTACGGACCGAGCTCTGCGCTGAACACTGAAGCTTTCTTT.

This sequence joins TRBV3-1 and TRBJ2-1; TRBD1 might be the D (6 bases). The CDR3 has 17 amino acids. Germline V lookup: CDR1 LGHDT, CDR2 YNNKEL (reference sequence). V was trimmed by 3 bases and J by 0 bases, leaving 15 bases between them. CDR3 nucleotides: TGTGCCAGCAGCCACCAAGTAAGGACAGTCTCCTACAATGAGCAGTTCTTC. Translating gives CASSHQVRTVSYNEQFF.

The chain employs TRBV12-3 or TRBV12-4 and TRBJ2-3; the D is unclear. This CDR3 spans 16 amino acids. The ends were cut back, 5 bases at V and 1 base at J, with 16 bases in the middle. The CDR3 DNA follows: TGTGCCAGCAGTGAGCCCCATCGAACGGGCACAGATACGCAGTATTTT. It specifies CASSEPHRTGTDTQYF.

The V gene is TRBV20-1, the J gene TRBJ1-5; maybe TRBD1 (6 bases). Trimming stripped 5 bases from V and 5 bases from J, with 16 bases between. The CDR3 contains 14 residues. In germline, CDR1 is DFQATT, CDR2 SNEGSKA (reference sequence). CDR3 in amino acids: CSAYPGTSYQPQHF. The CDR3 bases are TGCAGTGCTTATCCCGGGACAAGCTATCAGCCCCAGCATTTT.

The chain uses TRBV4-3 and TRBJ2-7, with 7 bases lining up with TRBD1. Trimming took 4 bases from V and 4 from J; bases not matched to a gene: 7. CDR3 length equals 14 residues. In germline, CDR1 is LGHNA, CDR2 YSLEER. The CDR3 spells CASSPGTVNYEQYF. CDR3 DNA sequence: TGCGCCAGCAGCCCCGGGACAGTTAATTACGAGCAGTACTTC.

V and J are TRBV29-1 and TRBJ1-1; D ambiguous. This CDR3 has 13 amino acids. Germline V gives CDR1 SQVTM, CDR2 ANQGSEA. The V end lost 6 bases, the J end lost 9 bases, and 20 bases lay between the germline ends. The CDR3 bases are TGCAGCGTCATTACTGCAACCCGAAATCAAGCTTTCTTT. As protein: CSVITATRNQAFF.

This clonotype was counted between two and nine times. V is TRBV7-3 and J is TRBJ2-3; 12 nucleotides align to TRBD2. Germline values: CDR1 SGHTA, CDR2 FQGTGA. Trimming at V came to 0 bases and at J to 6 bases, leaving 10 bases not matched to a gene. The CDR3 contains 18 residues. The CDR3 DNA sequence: TGTGCCAGCAGCTTAACACCGACTAGCGGGGGAAGGTTGGATACGCAGTATTTT. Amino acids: CASSLTPTSGGRLDTQYF.

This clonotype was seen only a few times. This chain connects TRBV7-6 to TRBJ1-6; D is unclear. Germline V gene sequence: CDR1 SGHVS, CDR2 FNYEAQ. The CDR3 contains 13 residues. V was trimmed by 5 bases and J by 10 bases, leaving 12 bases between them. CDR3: CASSQGPSSPLHF. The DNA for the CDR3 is TGTGCCAGCAGCCAAGGACCCAGCTCACCCCTCCACTTT. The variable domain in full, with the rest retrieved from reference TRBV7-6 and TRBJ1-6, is GAGVSQSPRYKVTKRGQDVALRCDPISGHVSLYWYRQALGQGPEFLTYFNYEAQQDKSGLPNDRFSAERPEGSISTLTIQRTEQRDSAMYRCASSQGPSSPLHFGNGTRLTVT.

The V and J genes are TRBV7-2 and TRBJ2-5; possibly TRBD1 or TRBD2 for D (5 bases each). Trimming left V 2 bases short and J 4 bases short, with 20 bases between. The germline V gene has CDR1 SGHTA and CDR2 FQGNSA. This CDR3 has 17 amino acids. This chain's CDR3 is CASSLSRPRGVGETQYF. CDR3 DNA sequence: TGTGCCAGCAGCTTATCCCGTCCCCGAGGGGTGGGAGAGACCCAGTACTTC.

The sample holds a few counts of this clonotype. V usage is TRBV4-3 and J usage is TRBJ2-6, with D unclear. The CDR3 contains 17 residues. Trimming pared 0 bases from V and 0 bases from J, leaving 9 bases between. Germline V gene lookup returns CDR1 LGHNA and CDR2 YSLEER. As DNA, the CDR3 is TGCGCCAGCAGCCAAGATAGGATGGACTCTGGGGCCAACGTCCTGACTTTC. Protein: CASSQDRMDSGANVLTF.

CDR3 residues: CASSLEQGQETQYF. The DNA for the CDR3 is TGTGCCAGCAGCTTAGAGCAGGGTCAAGAGACCCAGTACTTC. This chain uses TRBV7-9 with TRBJ2-5; weak D call: TRBD1 (5 bases). V lost 1 base to trimming and J lost 2 bases, with 8 bases between them. There are 14 residues in the CDR3. CDR1 and CDR2 from the germline V gene are SEHNR and FQNEAQ (reference sequence).

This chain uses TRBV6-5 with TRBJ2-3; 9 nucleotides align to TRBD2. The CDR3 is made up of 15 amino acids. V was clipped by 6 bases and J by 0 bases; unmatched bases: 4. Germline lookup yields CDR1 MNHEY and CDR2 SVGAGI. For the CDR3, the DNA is TGTGCCAGCAGGGACCTAGCGGGGAGCACAGATACGCAGTATTTT. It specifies CASRDLAGSTDTQYF.

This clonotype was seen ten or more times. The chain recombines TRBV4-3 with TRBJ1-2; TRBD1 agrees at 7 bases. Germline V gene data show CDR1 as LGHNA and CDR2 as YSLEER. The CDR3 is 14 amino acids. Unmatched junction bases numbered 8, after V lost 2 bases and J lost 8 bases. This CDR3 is CASSQPGEGAGYTF. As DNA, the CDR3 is TGCGCCAGCAGCCAACCTGGGGAGGGGGCCGGCTACACCTTC.

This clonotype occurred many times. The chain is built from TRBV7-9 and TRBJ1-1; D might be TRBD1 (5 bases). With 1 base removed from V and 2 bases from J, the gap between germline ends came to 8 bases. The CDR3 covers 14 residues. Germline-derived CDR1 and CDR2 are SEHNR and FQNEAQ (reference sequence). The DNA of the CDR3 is TGTGCCAGCAGCTTAGGAAGGGGTAACACTGAAGCTTTCTTT. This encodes CASSLGRGNTEAFF.

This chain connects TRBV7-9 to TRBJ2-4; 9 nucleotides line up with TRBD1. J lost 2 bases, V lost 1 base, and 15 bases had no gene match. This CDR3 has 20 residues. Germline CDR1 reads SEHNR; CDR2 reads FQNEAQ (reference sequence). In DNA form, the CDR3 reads TGTGCCAGCAGCTTAGTCCCCTCGGGACAGGGTTCTTTCCCCAAAAACATTCAGTACTTC. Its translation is CASSLVPSGQGSFPKNIQYF.

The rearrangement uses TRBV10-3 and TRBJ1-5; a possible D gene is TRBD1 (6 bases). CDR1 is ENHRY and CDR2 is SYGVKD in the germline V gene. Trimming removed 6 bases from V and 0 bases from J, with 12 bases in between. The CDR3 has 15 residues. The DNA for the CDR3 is TGTGCCATCAGGGCGGACAGTTATAGCAATCAGCCCCAGCATTTT. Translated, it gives CAIRADSYSNQPQHF.

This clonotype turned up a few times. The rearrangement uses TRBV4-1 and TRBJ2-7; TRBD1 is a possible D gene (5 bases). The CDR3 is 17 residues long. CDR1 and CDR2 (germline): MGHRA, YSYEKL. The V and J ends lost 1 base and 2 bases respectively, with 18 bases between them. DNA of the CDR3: TGCGCCAGCAGCCAAGGGGGCTATGAAGTGACCACCTACGAGCAGTACTTC. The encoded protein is CASSQGGYEVTTYEQYF.

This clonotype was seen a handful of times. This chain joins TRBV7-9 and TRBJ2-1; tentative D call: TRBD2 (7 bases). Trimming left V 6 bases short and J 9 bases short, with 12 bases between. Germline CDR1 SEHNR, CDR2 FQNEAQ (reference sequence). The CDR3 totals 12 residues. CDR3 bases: TGTGCCAGCAGGGGGGGGGCCACTGAGCAGTTCTTC. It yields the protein CASRGGATEQFF. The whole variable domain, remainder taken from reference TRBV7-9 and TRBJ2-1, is DTGVSQNPRHKITKRGQNVTFRCDPISEHNRLYWYRQTLGQGPEFLTYFQNEAQLEKSRLLSDRFSAERPKGSFSTLEIQRTEQGDSAMYLCASRGGATEQFFGPGTRLTVL.

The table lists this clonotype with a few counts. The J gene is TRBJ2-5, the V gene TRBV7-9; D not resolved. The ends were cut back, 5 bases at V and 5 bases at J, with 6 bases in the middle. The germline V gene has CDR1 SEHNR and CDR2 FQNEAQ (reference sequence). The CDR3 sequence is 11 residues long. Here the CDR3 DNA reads TGTGCCAGCAGCGCCCCGGAGACCCAGTACTTC. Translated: CASSAPETQYF. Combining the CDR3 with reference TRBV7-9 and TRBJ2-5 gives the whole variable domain DTGVSQNPRHKITKRGQNVTFRCDPISEHNRLYWYRQTLGQGPEFLTYFQNEAQLEKSRLLSDRFSAERPKGSFSTLEIQRTEQGDSAMYLCASSAPETQYFGPGTRLLVL.

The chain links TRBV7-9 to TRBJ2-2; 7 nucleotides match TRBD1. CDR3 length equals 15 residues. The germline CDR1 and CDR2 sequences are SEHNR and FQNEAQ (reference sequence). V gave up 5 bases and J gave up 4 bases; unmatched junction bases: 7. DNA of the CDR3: TGTGCCAGCAGCCCAGACAGGGTGGGCACCGGGGAGCTGTTTTTT. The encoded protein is CASSPDRVGTGELFF.

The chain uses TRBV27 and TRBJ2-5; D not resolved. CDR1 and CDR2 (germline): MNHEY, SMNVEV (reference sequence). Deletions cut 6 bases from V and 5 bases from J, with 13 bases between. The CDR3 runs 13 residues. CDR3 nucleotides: TGTGCCAGCAGCCTGGCCAGCGCCGAGACCCAGTACTTC. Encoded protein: CASSLASAETQYF.

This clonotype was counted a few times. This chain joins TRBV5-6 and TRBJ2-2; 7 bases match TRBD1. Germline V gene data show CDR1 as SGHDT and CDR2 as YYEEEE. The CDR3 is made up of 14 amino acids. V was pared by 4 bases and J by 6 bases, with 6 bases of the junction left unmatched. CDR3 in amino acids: CASSPDRYPGELFF. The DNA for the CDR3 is TGTGCCAGCAGCCCGGACAGGTACCCCGGGGAGCTGTTTTTT.

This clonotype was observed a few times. The CDR3 sequence is CASSSILAGGGYEQFF. The CDR3 DNA is TGTGCCAGCAGTTCCATCCTAGCGGGGGGAGGGTATGAGCAGTTCTTC. The rearrangement links TRBV28 to TRBJ2-1; 11 nucleotides line up with TRBD2. With 4 bases clipped from V and 8 bases from J, the junction kept 10 bases outside the gene matches. Per the germline V gene, CDR1 is MDHEN and CDR2 is SYDVKM. The length of the CDR3 is 16 residues.

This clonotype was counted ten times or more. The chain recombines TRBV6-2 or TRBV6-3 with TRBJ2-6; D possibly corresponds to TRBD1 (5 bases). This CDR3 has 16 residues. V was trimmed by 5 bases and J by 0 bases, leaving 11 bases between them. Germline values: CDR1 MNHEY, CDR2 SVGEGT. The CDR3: CASSGQGDSGANVLTF. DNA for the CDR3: TGTGCCAGCAGTGGGCAGGGCGACTCTGGGGCCAACGTCCTGACTTTC.

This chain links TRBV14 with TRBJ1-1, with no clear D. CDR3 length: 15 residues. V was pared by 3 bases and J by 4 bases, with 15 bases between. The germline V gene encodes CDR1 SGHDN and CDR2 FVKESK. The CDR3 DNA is TGTGCCAGCAGCCACCCCTCAAAGGGTGTCACTGAAGCTTTCTTT. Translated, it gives CASSHPSKGVTEAFF.

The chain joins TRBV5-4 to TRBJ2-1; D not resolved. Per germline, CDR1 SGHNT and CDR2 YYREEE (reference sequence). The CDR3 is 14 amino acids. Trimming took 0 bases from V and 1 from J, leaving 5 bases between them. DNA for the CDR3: TGTGCCAGCAGCTTGGGGTGGTCCTACAATGAGCAGTTCTTC. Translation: CASSLGWSYNEQFF.

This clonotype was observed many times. The DNA for the CDR3 is TGTGCCAGCAGTCCCGATGTCAATGAGCAGTTCTTC. Its translation is CASSPDVNEQFF. The chain is built from TRBV12-3 or TRBV12-4 and TRBJ2-1, with D hard to call. The CDR3 has 12 amino acids. V lost 5 bases, J lost 6 bases, and 8 bases lay in between.

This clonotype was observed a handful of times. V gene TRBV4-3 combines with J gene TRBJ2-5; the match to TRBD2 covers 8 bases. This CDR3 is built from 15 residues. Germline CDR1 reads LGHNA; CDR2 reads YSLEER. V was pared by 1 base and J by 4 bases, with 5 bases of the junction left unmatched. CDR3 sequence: CASSQVGGAGETQYF. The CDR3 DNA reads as TGCGCCAGCAGCCAAGTCGGGGGGGCTGGAGAGACCCAGTACTTC.